This record covers a single T cell receptor (beta chain). Its specificity is unknown. Unique-molecular-identifier-tagged TCR beta cDNA libraries were used. About 500,000 cDNA molecules were obtained per 1 to 10 million input T cells. MiXCR, run by TCRdb on the PCR reads, gives a single entry per CDR3 protein. The sample records 450,000 or so distinct CDR3 sequences, around 40% being singletons. This entry belongs to a study of post-analysis software for immune sequencing data. Study results and limitations: F-measure co-clustering was strong for batch-matched samples. A significant reduction in normalized Chao1 diversity was observed in multiple sclerosis patients versus controls. A few TRBV segments occurring more often in patients than controls included TRBV5-6, TRBV5-1 and TRBV20-1.

V gave up 1 base and J gave up 4 bases, with 17 bases separating them. This CDR3 has 16 residues. Germline V gene lookup returns CDR1 SGHRS and CDR2 YFSETQ. Sequencing was carried out using blood. The V call is TRBV5-1, the J call TRBJ2-5, with a possible D match to TRBD1 (6 bases). The receptor's source is a girl aged 5 to 17 with multiple sclerosis. Written as DNA, the CDR3 is TGCGCCAGCAGCTTGTTACGTGGGATAGGGGGAGAGACCCAGTACTTC. Protein sequence: CASSLLRGIGGETQYF.